This passage covers 21 T cell receptor beta chains from one sample sequenced in a study of blood T cell repertoires in COVID-19 (dated by TCRdb to 2018 to 2020). The receptor library was made with the immunoSEQ multiplex PCR assay. Here the immuneACCESS table is served through TCRdb, limited to in-frame sequences with V and J called. Missing clones are a known gap in these copies; in checked studies unresolved V genes cover under half, and the rest lacks a known reason. Present in this sample are under 250,000 clones, 85% of which were seen just once. The top ten constitute 2.4% of the sample. The sequenced sample consisted of peripheral blood. These receptors originate from a woman in her sixties or seventies with COVID-19, enrolled during active disease.

The chain has TRBV6-2 or TRBV6-3 and TRBJ2-7; the D gene is possibly TRBD1 (5 bases). This CDR3 contains 14 residues. Looked up from germline, CDR1 is MNHEY and CDR2 is SVGEGT. Trimming stripped 2 bases from V and 9 bases from J, with 17 bases between. The CDR3 spells CASSYHGQTLGQYF. DNA of the CDR3: TGTGCCAGCAGTTACCACGGACAAACCCTGGGGCAGTACTTC.

The chain joins TRBV5-4 to TRBJ1-2; 11 nucleotides align to TRBD1. This CDR3 is 15 amino acids long. V was clipped by 4 bases and J by 5 bases; unmatched bases: 7. Germline V gene lookup returns CDR1 SGHNT and CDR2 YYREEE (reference sequence). This CDR3 is CASSPGQGAGYGYTF. DNA of the CDR3: TGTGCCAGCAGCCCTGGACAGGGGGCTGGTTATGGCTACACCTTC. Full variable domain (rest looked up from reference TRBV5-4 and TRBJ1-2): ETGVTQSPTHLIKTRGQQVTLRCSSQSGHNTVSWYQQALGQGPQFIFQYYREEENGRGNFPPRFSGLQFPNYSSELNVNALELDDSALYLCASSPGQGAGYGYTFGSGTRLTVV.

J is TRBJ1-2 and V is TRBV7-9, with unresolved D. V was pared by 0 bases and J by 4 bases, with 6 bases between. Germline CDR1 is SEHNR and CDR2 is FQNEAQ (reference sequence). The CDR3 is 13 amino acids. CDR3 in amino acids: CASSLARVYGYTF. The CDR3 region has the DNA TGTGCCAGCAGCTTAGCACGGGTCTATGGCTACACCTTC.

The chain recombines TRBV11-2 with TRBJ1-2; 10 bases are shared with TRBD1. The CDR3 has 15 amino acids. In germline, CDR1 is SGHAT, CDR2 FQNNGV. V lost 5 bases to trimming and J lost 6 bases; unmatched junction nucleotides: 9. CDR3 sequence reads: CASSLWDRGSNGYTF. The CDR3 nucleotides read TGTGCCAGCAGCCTTTGGGACAGGGGCTCTAATGGCTACACCTTC.

V is TRBV29-1 and J is TRBJ2-7; 10 bases match TRBD1. The CDR3 totals 13 residues. Germline-derived CDR1 and CDR2 are SQVTM and ANQGSEA. J gave up 5 bases and V 3 bases, and 4 bases lay outside the gene matches. The CDR3 region has the DNA TGCAGCGTTGATGGGACAGGGGCAAACGAGCAGTACTTC. As protein: CSVDGTGANEQYF.

The chain has TRBV7-2 and TRBJ2-2, with D maybe TRBD1 (5 bases). The CDR3 totals 14 residues. V lost 8 bases to trimming and J lost 3 bases, with 13 bases between them. Germline V lookup: CDR1 SGHTA, CDR2 FQGNSA. For the CDR3, the DNA is TGTGCCAGCGCCAGGGCGGCCCACACCGGGGAGCTGTTTTTT. This sequence encodes CASARAAHTGELFF. The full variable domain, completed using reference TRBV7-2 and TRBJ2-2, is GAGVSQSPSNKVTEKGKDVELRCDPISGHTALYWYRQSLGQGLEFLIYFQGNSAPDKSGLPSDRFSAERTGGSVSTLTIQRTQQEDSAVYLCASARAAHTGELFFGEGSRLTVL.

The CDR3: CASSLAARGDYGYTF. The DNA for the CDR3 is TGTGCCAGCAGCTTAGCGGCTCGAGGAGACTATGGCTACACCTTC. The rearrangement uses TRBV7-2 and TRBJ1-2; D unresolved. CDR3 size: 15 residues. Per the germline V gene, CDR1 is SGHTA and CDR2 is FQGNSA. Trimming left V 0 bases short and J 3 bases short, with 11 bases between.

This sequence joins TRBV18 and TRBJ1-2; the D gene is possibly TRBD1 (6 bases). CDR1 and CDR2 (germline): KGHSH, LQKENI. Deletions cut 6 bases from V and 6 bases from J, with 17 bases between. The CDR3 spans 14 residues. CDR3 bases: TGTGCCAGCTCCTTCGGGGGGCCCCGGGATGGCTACACCTTC. Its translation: CASSFGGPRDGYTF.

This chain links TRBV29-1 with TRBJ2-1; weak D call: TRBD2 (7 bases). The CDR3 consists of 13 residues. From germline, CDR1 is SQVTM and CDR2 ANQGSEA. V was shortened by 6 bases and J by 2 bases, with 11 bases between the two germline ends. In nucleotides, the CDR3 is TGCAGCGTCTCCGGGGGGCCCTACAATGAGCAGTTCTTC. Its protein is CSVSGGPYNEQFF.

The rearrangement joins TRBV7-2 to TRBJ2-5, with TRBD2 matching over 14 bases. The J segment lost 0 bases and the V segment lost 4 bases, leaving 7 bases of the junction unmatched. Germline loops: CDR1 SGHTA, CDR2 FQGNSA. This CDR3 has 18 amino acids. The CDR3, as DNA: TGTGCCAGCAGCTCAGGACTAGCGGGAGGTCCTCACCAAGAGACCCAGTACTTC. It codes for CASSSGLAGGPHQETQYF.

V gene TRBV6-5 combines with J gene TRBJ1-4; D may be TRBD1 (5 bases). CDR1 and CDR2 from the germline V gene are MNHEY and SVGAGI. V lost 3 bases, J lost 3 bases, and 8 bases lay in between. The CDR3 sequence is 14 residues long. CDR3 amino acids: CASSYARANEKLFF. The CDR3 DNA follows: TGTGCCAGCAGTTATGCCAGGGCTAATGAAAAACTGTTTTTT.

The chain couples TRBV5-1 to TRBJ2-2; no definite D call. In germline, CDR1 is SGHRS, CDR2 YFSETQ. Between the trimmed V and J ends, which lost 0 bases and 7 bases, there was a span of 13 bases. CDR3 length equals 15 residues. The CDR3 sequence is CASSLGGLSNGELFF. The DNA for the CDR3 is TGCGCCAGCAGCTTGGGCGGCCTAAGTAACGGGGAGCTGTTTTTT.

The rearrangement links TRBV28 to TRBJ1-2, with D perhaps matching TRBD1 (5 bases). This CDR3 has 13 amino acids. The V end lost 2 bases, the J end lost 8 bases, and 12 bases lay between the germline ends. In germline, CDR1 is MDHEN, CDR2 SYDVKM. The CDR3 DNA sequence: TGTGCCAGCAGTTTACAGGGCGATTGGGGCTACACCTTC. Amino acid sequence: CASSLQGDWGYTF.

Only a few counts were recorded for this clone. The rearrangement links TRBV7-2 to TRBJ1-2, with 9 bases lining up with TRBD1. The CDR3 covers 13 residues. Germline V gives CDR1 SGHTA, CDR2 FQGNSA. V was pared by 5 bases and J by 7 bases, with 5 bases of the junction left unmatched. CDR3 DNA sequence: TGTGCCAGCAGCATGGGGACAGGGTCTGGCTACACCTTC. Protein: CASSMGTGSGYTF.

The chain combines TRBV29-1 with TRBJ2-5, with TRBD2 matching 8 bases. The CDR3 contains 15 residues. After removal of 2 bases from V and 2 bases from J, the junction contained 7 bases not matched to a gene. Germline assignment: CDR1 SQVTM and CDR2 ANQGSEA. In DNA, the CDR3 is TGCAGCGTTGAAAGGGCGGTAGCGGGACAAGAGACCCAGTACTTC. Translating it yields CSVERAVAGQETQYF.

The rearrangement links TRBV6-5 to TRBJ1-2; maybe TRBD1 (5 bases). Germline V gives CDR1 MNHEY, CDR2 SVGAGI. Trimming stripped 2 bases from V and 4 bases from J, with 11 bases between. The CDR3 extends over 14 amino acids. The CDR3: CASSYVGGSYGYTF. DNA for the CDR3: TGTGCCAGCAGTTACGTCGGGGGAAGCTATGGCTACACCTTC.

This chain joins TRBV7-2 and TRBJ2-2, with 8 bases that match TRBD2. The germline V gene encodes CDR1 SGHTA and CDR2 FQGNSA. J was trimmed by 0 bases and V by 5 bases; bases with no gene match: 5. The length of the CDR3 is 16 residues. The CDR3 region is CASSPGGAANTGELFF. In DNA form, the CDR3 reads TGTGCCAGCAGCCCCGGGGGGGCCGCGAACACCGGGGAGCTGTTTTTT.

The V call is TRBV3-1 (or the pseudogene TRBV3-2), the J call TRBJ2-3; 9 nucleotides align to TRBD1. J lost 2 bases, V lost 0 bases, and 12 bases had no gene match. In germline, CDR1 is LGHDT, CDR2 YNNKEL (reference sequence). The CDR3 sequence is 19 residues long. The CDR3 spells CASSQEITTGQGHTDTQYF. CDR3 DNA sequence: TGTGCCAGCAGCCAAGAAATTACGACTGGACAGGGGCACACAGATACGCAGTATTTT.

This clone showed up just once. This sequence joins TRBV19 and TRBJ2-7; maybe TRBD1 (5 bases). The germline gives CDR1 LNHDA, CDR2 SQIVND (reference sequence). V was shortened by 5 bases and J by 3 bases, with 17 bases between the two germline ends. The CDR3 is 15 residues long. For the CDR3, the DNA is TGTGCCAGTAGTCTGACAGACAACTCCCGCTACGAGCAGTACTTC. Translating gives CASSLTDNSRYEQYF.

The rearrangement links TRBV4-2 to TRBJ1-3; the D is unclear. This CDR3 comprises 19 residues. Looked up from germline, CDR1 is LGHNA and CDR2 is YNFKEQ. V shed 1 base and J shed 2 bases, with 21 bases lying between them. CDR3 sequence (DNA): TGTGCCAGCAGCCAAGCGCTGGGGAAGGGAGGATCAACTGGAAACACCATATATTTT. Its translation is CASSQALGKGGSTGNTIYF.

The chain combines TRBV19 with TRBJ1-4; maybe TRBD1 (6 bases). V shed 1 base and J shed 1 base, with 7 bases lying between them. CDR1 is LNHDA, CDR2 SQIVND, per germline (reference sequence). There are 15 residues in the CDR3. The CDR3 DNA is TGTGCCAGTAGTATAGTACAGGGAACTAATGAAAAACTGTTTTTT. This encodes CASSIVQGTNEKLFF.